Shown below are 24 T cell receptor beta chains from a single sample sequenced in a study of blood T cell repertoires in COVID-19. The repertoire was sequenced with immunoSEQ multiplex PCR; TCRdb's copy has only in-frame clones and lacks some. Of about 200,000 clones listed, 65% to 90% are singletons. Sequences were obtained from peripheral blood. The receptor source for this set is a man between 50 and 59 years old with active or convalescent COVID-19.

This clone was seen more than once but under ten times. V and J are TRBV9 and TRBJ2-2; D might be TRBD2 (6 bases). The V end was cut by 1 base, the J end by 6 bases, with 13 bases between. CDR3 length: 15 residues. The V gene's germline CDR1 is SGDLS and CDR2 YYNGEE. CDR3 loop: CASSVKRERPGELFF. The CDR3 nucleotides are TGTGCCAGCAGCGTAAAACGGGAGCGGCCCGGGGAGCTGTTTTTT.

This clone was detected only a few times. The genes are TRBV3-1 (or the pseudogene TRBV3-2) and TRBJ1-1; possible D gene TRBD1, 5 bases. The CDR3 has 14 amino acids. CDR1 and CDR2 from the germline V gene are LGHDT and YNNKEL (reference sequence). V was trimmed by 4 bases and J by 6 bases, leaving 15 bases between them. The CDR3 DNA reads TGTGCCAGCAGCCGCCATTTAGGGGAGGCTGAAGCTTTCTTT. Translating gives CASSRHLGEAEAFF.

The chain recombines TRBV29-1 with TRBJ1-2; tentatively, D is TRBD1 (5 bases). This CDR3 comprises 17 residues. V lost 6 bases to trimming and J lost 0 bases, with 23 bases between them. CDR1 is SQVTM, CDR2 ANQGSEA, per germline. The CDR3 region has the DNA TGCAGCGTAGAACAGGAAACCTCTACCCAAGCTAACTATGGCTACACCTTC. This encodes CSVEQETSTQANYGYTF.

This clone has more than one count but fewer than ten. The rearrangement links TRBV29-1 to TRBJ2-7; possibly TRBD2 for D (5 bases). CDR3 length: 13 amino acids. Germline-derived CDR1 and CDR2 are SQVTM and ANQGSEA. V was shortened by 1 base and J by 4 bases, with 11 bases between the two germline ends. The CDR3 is CSVEGVTGYEQYF. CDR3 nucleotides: TGCAGCGTTGAAGGGGTTACGGGATACGAGCAGTACTTC.

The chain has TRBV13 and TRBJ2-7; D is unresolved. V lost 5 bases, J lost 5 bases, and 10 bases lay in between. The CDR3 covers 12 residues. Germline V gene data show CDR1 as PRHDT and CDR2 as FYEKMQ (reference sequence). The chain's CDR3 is CASSPNSDEQYF. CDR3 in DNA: TGTGCCAGCAGCCCTAACTCTGACGAGCAGTACTTC. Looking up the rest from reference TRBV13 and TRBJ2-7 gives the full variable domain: AAGVIQSPRHLIKEKRETATLKCYPIPRHDTVYWYQQGPGQDPQFLISFYEKMQSDKGSIPDRFSAQQFSDYHSELNMSSLELGDSALYFCASSPNSDEQYFGPGTRLTVT.

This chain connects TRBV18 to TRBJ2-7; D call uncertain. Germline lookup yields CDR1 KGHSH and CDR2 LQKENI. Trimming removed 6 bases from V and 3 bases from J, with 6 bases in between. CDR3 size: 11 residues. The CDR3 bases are TGTGCCAGCTCCCAGAACTACGAGCAGTACTTC. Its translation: CASSQNYEQYF.

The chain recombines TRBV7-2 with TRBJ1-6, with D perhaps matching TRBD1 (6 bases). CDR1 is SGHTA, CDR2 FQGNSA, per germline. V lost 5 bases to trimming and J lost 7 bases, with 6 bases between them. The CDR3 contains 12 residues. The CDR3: CASSGQNSPLHF. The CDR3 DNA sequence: TGTGCCAGCAGCGGACAGAATTCACCCCTCCACTTT.

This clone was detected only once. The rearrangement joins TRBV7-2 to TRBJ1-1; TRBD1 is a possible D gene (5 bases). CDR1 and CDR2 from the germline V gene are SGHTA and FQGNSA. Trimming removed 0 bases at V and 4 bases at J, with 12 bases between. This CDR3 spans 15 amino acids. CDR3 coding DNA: TGTGCCAGCAGCTTAGCCAGGGAGGTTGGCACTGAAGCTTTCTTT. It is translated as CASSLAREVGTEAFF.

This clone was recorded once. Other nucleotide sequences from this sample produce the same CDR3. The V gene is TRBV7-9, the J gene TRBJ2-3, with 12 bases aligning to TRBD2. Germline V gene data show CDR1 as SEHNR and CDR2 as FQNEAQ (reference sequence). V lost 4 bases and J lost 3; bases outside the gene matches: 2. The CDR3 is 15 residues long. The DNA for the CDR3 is TGTGCCAGCAGCTATCTAGCGGGAGGGACAGATACGCAGTATTTT. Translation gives CASSYLAGGTDTQYF.

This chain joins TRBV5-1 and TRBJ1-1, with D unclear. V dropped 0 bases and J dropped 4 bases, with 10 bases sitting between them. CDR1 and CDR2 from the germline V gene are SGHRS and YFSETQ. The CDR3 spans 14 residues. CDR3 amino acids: CASSLGVGGTEAFF. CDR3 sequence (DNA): TGCGCCAGCAGCTTGGGAGTAGGAGGCACTGAAGCTTTCTTT.

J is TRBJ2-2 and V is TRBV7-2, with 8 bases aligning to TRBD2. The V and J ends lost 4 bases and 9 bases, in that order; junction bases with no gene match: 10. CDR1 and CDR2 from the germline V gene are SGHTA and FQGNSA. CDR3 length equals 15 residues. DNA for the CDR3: TGTGCCAGCAGCTCACCGGGACTAGGAGTGCGGGAGCTGTTTTTT. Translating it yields CASSSPGLGVRELFF.

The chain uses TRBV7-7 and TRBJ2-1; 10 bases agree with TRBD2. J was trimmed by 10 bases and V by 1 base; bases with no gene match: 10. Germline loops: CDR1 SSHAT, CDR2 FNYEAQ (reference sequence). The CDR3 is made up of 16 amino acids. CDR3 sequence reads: CASSLGLAGAPAEQFF. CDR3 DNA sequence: TGTGCCAGCAGCTTAGGGCTAGCGGGAGCCCCGGCCGAGCAGTTCTTC.

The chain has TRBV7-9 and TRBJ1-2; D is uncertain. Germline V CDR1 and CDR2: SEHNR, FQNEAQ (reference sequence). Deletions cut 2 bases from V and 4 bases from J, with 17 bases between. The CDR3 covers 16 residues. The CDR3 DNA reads TGTGCCAGCAGCTTAAGCGAAACTATCTCCTCCTATGGCTACACCTTC. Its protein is CASSLSETISSYGYTF.

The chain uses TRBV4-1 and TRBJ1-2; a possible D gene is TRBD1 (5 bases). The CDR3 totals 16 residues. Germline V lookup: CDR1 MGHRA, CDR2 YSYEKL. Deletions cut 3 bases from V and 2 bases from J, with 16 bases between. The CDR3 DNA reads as TGCGCCAGCAGCCACCGACGGGGGGATACCAACTATGGCTACACCTTC. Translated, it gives CASSHRRGDTNYGYTF.

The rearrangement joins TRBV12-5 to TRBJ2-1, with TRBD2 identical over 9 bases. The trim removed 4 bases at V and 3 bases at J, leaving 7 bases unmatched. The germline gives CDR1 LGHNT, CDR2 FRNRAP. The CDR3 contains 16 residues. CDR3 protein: CASGSPAGGNYNEQFF. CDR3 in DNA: TGTGCTAGTGGTTCCCCAGCGGGAGGAAACTACAATGAGCAGTTCTTC.

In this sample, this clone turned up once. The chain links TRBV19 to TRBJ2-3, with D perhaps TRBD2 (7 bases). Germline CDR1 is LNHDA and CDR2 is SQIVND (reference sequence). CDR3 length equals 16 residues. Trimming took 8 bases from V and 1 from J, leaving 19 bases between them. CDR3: CASERGGGRRTDTQYF. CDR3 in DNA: TGTGCCAGTGAAAGAGGGGGGGGCCGGCGCACAGATACGCAGTATTTT.

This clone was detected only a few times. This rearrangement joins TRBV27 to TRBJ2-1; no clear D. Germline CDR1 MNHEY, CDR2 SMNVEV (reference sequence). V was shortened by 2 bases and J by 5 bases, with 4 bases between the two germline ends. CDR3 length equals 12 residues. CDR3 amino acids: CASSLTDNEQFF. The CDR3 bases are TGTGCCAGCAGTTTAACAGACAATGAGCAGTTCTTC.

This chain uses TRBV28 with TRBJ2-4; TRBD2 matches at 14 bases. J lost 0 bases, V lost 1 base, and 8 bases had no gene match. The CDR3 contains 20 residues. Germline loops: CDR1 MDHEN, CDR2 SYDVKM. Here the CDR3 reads CASSLSWTSGGPLAKNIQYF. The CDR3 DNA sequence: TGTGCCAGCAGTTTATCCTGGACTAGCGGGGGGCCCCTAGCCAAAAACATTCAGTACTTC. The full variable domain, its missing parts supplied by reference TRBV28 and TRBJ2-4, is DVKVTQSSRYLVKRTGEKVFLECVQDMDHENMFWYRQDPGLGLRLIYFSYDVKMKEKGDIPEGYSVSREKKERFSLILESASTNQTSMYLCASSLSWTSGGPLAKNIQYFGAGTRLSVL.

CDR3 residues: CASSWRAGGPSETQYF. CDR3 coding DNA: TGTGCCAGCAGCTGGAGAGCGGGGGGGCCGAGTGAGACCCAGTACTTC. V usage is TRBV7-9 and J usage is TRBJ2-5, with 10 positions matching TRBD2. This CDR3 region has 16 residues. With V trimmed by 4 bases and J by 5 bases, 10 bases remained unmatched. Germline CDR1 reads SEHNR; CDR2 reads FQNEAQ (reference sequence).

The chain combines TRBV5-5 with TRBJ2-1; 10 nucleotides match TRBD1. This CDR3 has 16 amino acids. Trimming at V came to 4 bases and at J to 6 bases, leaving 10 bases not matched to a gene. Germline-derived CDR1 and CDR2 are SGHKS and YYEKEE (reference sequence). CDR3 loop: CASSTRVGQGINEQFF. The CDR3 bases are TGTGCCAGCAGCACCCGGGTGGGACAGGGGATCAATGAGCAGTTCTTC. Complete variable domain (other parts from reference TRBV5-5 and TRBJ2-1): DAGVTQSPTHLIKTRGQQVTLRCSPISGHKSVSWYQQVLGQGPQFIFQYYEKEERGRGNFPDRFSARQFPNYSSELNVNALLLGDSALYLCASSTRVGQGINEQFFGPGTRLTVL.

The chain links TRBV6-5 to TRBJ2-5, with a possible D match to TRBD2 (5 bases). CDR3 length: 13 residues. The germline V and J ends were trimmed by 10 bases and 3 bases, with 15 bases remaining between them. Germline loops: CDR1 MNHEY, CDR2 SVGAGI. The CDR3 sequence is CATRTGFEETQYF. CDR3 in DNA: TGTGCCACCCGGACGGGGTTCGAAGAGACCCAGTACTTC.

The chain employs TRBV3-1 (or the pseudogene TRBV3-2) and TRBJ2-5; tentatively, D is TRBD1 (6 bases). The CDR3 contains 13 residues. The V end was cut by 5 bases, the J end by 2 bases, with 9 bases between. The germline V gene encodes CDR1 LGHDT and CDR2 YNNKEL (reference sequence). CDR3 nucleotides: TGTGCCAGCAGCTACAGGGCTCAAGAGACCCAGTACTTC. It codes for CASSYRAQETQYF.

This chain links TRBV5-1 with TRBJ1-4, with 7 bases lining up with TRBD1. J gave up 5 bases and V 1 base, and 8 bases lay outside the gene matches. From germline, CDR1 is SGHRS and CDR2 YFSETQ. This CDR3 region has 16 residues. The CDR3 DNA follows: TGCGCCAGCAGCTTGTTATCACAGGGGAGCAATGAAAAACTGTTTTTT. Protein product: CASSLLSQGSNEKLFF.

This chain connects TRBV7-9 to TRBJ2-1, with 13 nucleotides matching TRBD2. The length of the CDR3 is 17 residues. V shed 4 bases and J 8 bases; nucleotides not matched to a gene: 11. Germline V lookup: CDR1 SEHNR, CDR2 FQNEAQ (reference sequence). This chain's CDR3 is CASSSGPGTSGIYEQFF. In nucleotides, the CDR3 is TGTGCCAGCAGCTCGGGCCCGGGGACTAGCGGGATCTATGAGCAGTTCTTC. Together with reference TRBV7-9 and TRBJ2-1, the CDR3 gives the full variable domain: DTGVSQNPRHKITKRGQNVTFRCDPISEHNRLYWYRQTLGQGPEFLTYFQNEAQLEKSRLLSDRFSAERPKGSFSTLEIQRTEQGDSAMYLCASSSGPGTSGIYEQFFGPGTRLTVL.